Each of the 29 T cell receptor beta chains below was sequenced from the same sample in a study of blood T cell repertoires in COVID-19. TCRdb keeps only in-frame clones here, not all; method: immunoSEQ multiplex PCR. The sample shows fewer than 400,000 clones, 70% to 90% of them seen only once. The sample taken for sequencing was PBMCs or T cells enriched from blood (not recorded which). These receptors originate from a man aged 25-40 years who had recovered from COVID-19.

The chain employs TRBV3-1 (or the pseudogene TRBV3-2) and TRBJ1-2; tentatively, D is TRBD1 (6 bases). Trimming took 4 bases from V and 5 from J, leaving 17 bases between them. Germline V gives CDR1 LGHDT, CDR2 YNNKEL (reference sequence). The CDR3 sequence is 15 residues long. CDR3 protein: CASSPGFPGEYGYTF. In nucleotides, the CDR3 is TGTGCCAGCAGCCCCGGGTTTCCAGGGGAGTATGGCTACACCTTC.

This CDR3 reads CASSLRGPGHEKLFF. The CDR3 region has the DNA TGTGCCAGCAGCTTGAGGGGGCCGGGGCATGAAAAACTGTTTTTT. The chain couples TRBV5-4 to TRBJ1-4; 7 bases agree with TRBD1. This CDR3 has 15 residues. Germline CDR1 reads SGHNT; CDR2 reads YYREEE (reference sequence). Trimming at V came to 1 base and at J to 6 bases, leaving 6 bases not matched to a gene.

This clone is a singleton in its sample. The genes are TRBV2 and TRBJ1-1; D might be TRBD1 (6 bases). There are 11 residues in the CDR3. V was cut by 6 bases and J by 7 bases, with 9 bases left in between. Germline-derived CDR1 and CDR2 are SNHLY and FYNNEI. DNA for the CDR3: TGTGCCAGCAGGGACAGTGTTGAAGCTTTCTTT. Protein: CASRDSVEAFF.

The chain carries TRBV4-2 and TRBJ1-2, with 7 bases aligning to TRBD1. Germline-derived CDR1 and CDR2 are LGHNA and YNFKEQ. This CDR3 is 13 amino acids long. Trimming removed 0 bases from V and 7 bases from J; junction bases left unmatched: 2. CDR3 sequence reads: CASSQDGQVGYTF. As DNA, the CDR3 is TGTGCCAGCAGCCAAGATGGACAGGTTGGCTACACCTTC.

The chain uses TRBV30 and TRBJ2-5; a possible D gene is TRBD2 (5 bases). V was clipped by 1 base and J by 3 bases, with 15 bases between them. The CDR3 extends over 15 amino acids. CDR1 is GTSNPN, CDR2 SVGIG, per germline (reference sequence). For the CDR3, the DNA is TGTGCCTGGAGTGCCGTTGGGGAGACCAAAGAGACCCAGTACTTC. It translates to CAWSAVGETKETQYF. Drawing the rest from reference TRBV30 and TRBJ2-5, the complete variable domain is SQTIHQWPATLVQPVGSPLSLECTVEGTSNPNLYWYRQAAGRGLQLLFYSVGIGQISSEVPQNLSASRPQDRQFILSSKKLLLSDSGFYLCAWSAVGETKETQYFGPGTRLLVL.

Here the CDR3 reads CASSIVSVRASGRNEQFF. The CDR3 DNA follows: TGTGCCAGTAGTATAGTGTCGGTGAGGGCTAGCGGACGCAATGAGCAGTTCTTC. V usage is TRBV19 and J usage is TRBJ2-1; 7 nucleotides line up with TRBD2. Germline V lookup: CDR1 LNHDA, CDR2 SQIVND (reference sequence). J gave up 6 bases and V 1 base, and 15 bases lay outside the gene matches. The CDR3 runs to 18 residues.

Remarks on this clone: Other nucleotide sequences from this sample produce the same CDR3. The chain combines TRBV5-1 with TRBJ2-2, with D possibly matching TRBD1 (5 bases). The length of the CDR3 is 15 residues. Germline CDR1 reads SGHRS; CDR2 reads YFSETQ. Deletions cut 0 bases from V and 4 bases from J, with 10 bases between. The chain's CDR3 is CASSLAQGSTGELFF. The CDR3 DNA follows: TGCGCCAGCAGCTTGGCCCAGGGTTCCACCGGGGAGCTGTTTTTT.

This chain joins TRBV19 and TRBJ1-1; D is undetermined. This CDR3 has 14 residues. V was shortened by 6 bases and J by 0 bases, with 11 bases between the two germline ends. Germline CDR1 LNHDA, CDR2 SQIVND (reference sequence). Here the CDR3 reads CASSYRGLNTEAFF. The CDR3 DNA reads as TGTGCCAGTAGCTATCGGGGATTGAACACTGAAGCTTTCTTT.

The table lists this clone with a few counts. The gene calls are TRBV18 and TRBJ1-1; TRBD1 matches at 11 bases. Germline V gene sequence: CDR1 KGHSH, CDR2 LQKENI. V lost 6 bases and J lost 3; bases outside the gene matches: 3. This CDR3 is 14 amino acids long. The CDR3 loop is CASSSGQGDTEAFF. CDR3 DNA sequence: TGTGCCAGCTCTTCGGGACAGGGGGACACTGAAGCTTTCTTT.

CDR3 loop: CASSVEPAGYNEQFF. The CDR3 coding sequence is TGTGCCAGCAGCGTAGAACCCGCAGGGTACAATGAGCAGTTCTTC. The chain links TRBV9 to TRBJ2-1; a possible D gene is TRBD1 (5 bases). The V end lost 0 bases, the J end lost 4 bases, and 11 bases lay between the germline ends. The CDR3 contains 15 residues. Per the germline V gene, CDR1 is SGDLS and CDR2 is YYNGEE.

This clone was recorded once. The CDR3 here is CASSISAGPYNEQFF. The CDR3, as DNA: TGTGCCAGTAGTATTTCGGCAGGGCCCTACAATGAGCAGTTCTTC. The rearrangement uses TRBV19 and TRBJ2-1; TRBD1 might be the D (5 bases). This CDR3 has 15 residues. Germline CDR1 is LNHDA and CDR2 is SQIVND (reference sequence). With 3 bases removed from V and 2 bases from J, the gap between germline ends came to 11 bases. Based on the CDR3 plus reference TRBV19 and TRBJ2-1, the full variable domain is DGGITQSPKYLFRKEGQNVTLSCEQNLNHDAMYWYRQDPGQGLRLIYYSQIVNDFQKGDIAEGYSVSREKKESFPLTVTSAQKNPTAFYLCASSISAGPYNEQFFGPGTRLTVL.

This clone has just one count. The chain has TRBV2 and TRBJ1-1, with D unresolved. The germline V gene has CDR1 SNHLY and CDR2 FYNNEI. V was trimmed by 6 bases and J by 0 bases, leaving 14 bases between them. This CDR3 is built from 15 residues. The CDR3 sequence: CASSGGMSMNTEAFF. CDR3 nucleotides: TGTGCCAGCAGCGGCGGGATGTCTATGAACACTGAAGCTTTCTTT. The whole variable domain, filled in from reference TRBV2 and TRBJ1-1, reads EPEVTQTPSHQVTQMGQEVILRCVPISNHLYFYWYRQILGQKVEFLVSFYNNEISEKSEIFDDQFSVERPDGSNFTLKIRSTKLEDSAMYFCASSGGMSMNTEAFFGQGTRLTVV.

The rearrangement links TRBV7-2 to TRBJ1-6; perhaps TRBD1 as D (6 bases). The CDR3 is made up of 15 amino acids. Trimming pared 5 bases from V and 7 bases from J, leaving 15 bases between. The germline gives CDR1 SGHTA, CDR2 FQGNSA. CDR3 sequence: CASSPRGRGNSPLHF. CDR3 in DNA: TGTGCCAGCAGCCCTCGAGGCAGGGGAAATTCACCCCTCCACTTT.

This clone was counted only a few times. V and J are TRBV2 and TRBJ1-3; no reliable D call. CDR1 is SNHLY, CDR2 FYNNEI, per germline. This CDR3 comprises 14 residues. V was shortened by 3 bases and J by 2 bases, with 8 bases between the two germline ends. The DNA for the CDR3 is TGTGCCAGCAGTGACCGGGGAGCTGGAAACACCATATATTTT. It specifies CASSDRGAGNTIYF. Filled out from reference TRBV2 and TRBJ1-3, the complete variable domain reads EPEVTQTPSHQVTQMGQEVILRCVPISNHLYFYWYRQILGQKVEFLVSFYNNEISEKSEIFDDQFSVERPDGSNFTLKIRSTKLEDSAMYFCASSDRGAGNTIYFGEGSWLTVV.

The chain has TRBV9 and TRBJ1-5; tentative D call: TRBD1 (5 bases). This CDR3 is 16 amino acids long. Germline CDR1 reads SGDLS; CDR2 reads YYNGEE. V was cut by 3 bases and J by 2 bases, with 15 bases left in between. The CDR3, as DNA: TGTGCCAGCAGCGCCGGGGGGGGTGGCGGCAATCAGCCCCAGCATTTT. This codes for CASSAGGGGGNQPQHF. Together with reference TRBV9 and TRBJ1-5, the CDR3 gives the full variable domain: DSGVTQTPKHLITATGQRVTLRCSPRSGDLSVYWYQQSLDQGLQFLIQYYNGEERAKGNILERFSAQQFPDLHSELNLSSLELGDSALYFCASSAGGGGGNQPQHFGDGTRLSIL.

This clone came up a few times. The CDR3 DNA sequence: TGTGCCTGGAGCCGGACATCGTTAATTTCTCCCCTCCACTTT. Its translation is CAWSRTSLISPLHF. The chain couples TRBV30 to TRBJ1-6; D is perhaps TRBD1 (5 bases). Germline CDR1 GTSNPN, CDR2 SVGIG (reference sequence). The CDR3 covers 14 residues. The V end was cut by 3 bases, the J end by 13 bases, with 19 bases between.

The chain recombines TRBV5-1 with TRBJ2-7; TRBD1 agrees at 8 bases. The germline V gene encodes CDR1 SGHRS and CDR2 YFSETQ. Trimming removed 1 base from V and 2 bases from J; junction bases left unmatched: 5. CDR3 length: 15 amino acids. CDR3 sequence (DNA): TGCGCCAGCAGCTTGCAGGGGGCGAACCCCTACGAGCAGTACTTC. The encoded protein is CASSLQGANPYEQYF.

The chain joins TRBV6-5 to TRBJ1-2; TRBD1 agrees at 9 bases. The CDR3 covers 13 residues. Germline V gene sequence: CDR1 MNHEY, CDR2 SVGAGI. V shed 6 bases and J 4 bases; nucleotides not matched to a gene: 3. CDR3 loop: CASRTDRGYGYTF. For the CDR3, the DNA is TGTGCCAGCAGAACGGACAGGGGCTATGGCTACACCTTC.

This chain joins TRBV7-8 and TRBJ1-2; TRBD1 aligns across 8 bases. Germline CDR1 reads SGHVS; CDR2 reads FQNEAQ. The length of the CDR3 is 14 residues. The J segment lost 7 bases and the V segment lost 1 base, leaving 5 bases of the junction unmatched. The CDR3 DNA sequence: TGTGCCAGCAGCTTAGGGCAGGGGGCCTTTGGCTACACCTTC. This sequence encodes CASSLGQGAFGYTF.

The J gene is TRBJ2-3, the V gene TRBV11-2; no definite D call. V lost 3 bases and J lost 5, with 6 bases in between. Germline V gene lookup returns CDR1 SGHAT and CDR2 FQNNGV. The CDR3 loop spans 12 amino acids. CDR3 sequence reads: CASSFFRDTQYF. CDR3 nucleotides: TGTGCCAGCAGCTTTTTTCGAGATACGCAGTATTTT.

This clone was counted a few times. The chain links TRBV27 to TRBJ1-6; 7 bases fit TRBD1. CDR3 length: 16 amino acids. Germline CDR1 is MNHEY and CDR2 is SMNVEV (reference sequence). V was pared by 6 bases and J by 6 bases, with 11 bases of the junction left unmatched. This CDR3 is CASSSKGAGLNSPLHF. As DNA, the CDR3 is TGTGCCAGCAGCTCCAAGGGGGCAGGTCTTAATTCACCCCTCCACTTT.

The chain employs TRBV6-2 or TRBV6-3 and TRBJ1-6; 8 positions agree with TRBD1. This CDR3 comprises 15 residues. Germline V gene sequence: CDR1 MNHEY, CDR2 SVGEGT. V gave up 6 bases and J gave up 9 bases; unmatched junction bases: 10. Written as DNA, the CDR3 is TGTGCCAGCAGCATACTCCGGGACAGGATTTCACCCCTCCACTTT. It specifies CASSILRDRISPLHF.

By share of the sample, this clone is medium-sized. DNA for the CDR3: TGTGCCATCCCTAAACAGGGGGGCACAGATACGCAGTATTTT. Encoded protein: CAIPKQGGTDTQYF. The rearrangement links TRBV27 to TRBJ2-3; 8 bases match TRBD1. Germline V lookup: CDR1 MNHEY, CDR2 SMNVEV (reference sequence). Trimming at V came to 10 bases and at J to 1 base, leaving 7 bases not matched to a gene. The CDR3 is 14 amino acids.

The chain carries TRBV1 and TRBJ2-2; the table's TRBD1 call for D was not verified on the DNA. TRBV1 is deemed a pseudogene. The CDR3 length is 14 residues. The CDR3 loop reads CTSSQYRVEGELFF. CDR3 in DNA: TGCACCAGCAGCCAATACAGGGTAGAAGGGGAGCTGTTTTTT.

This chain joins TRBV4-3 and TRBJ1-6, with 7 nucleotides matching TRBD1. The CDR3 covers 15 residues. Germline V gene data show CDR1 as LGHNA and CDR2 as YSLEER. V trimming: 1 base; J trimming: 10 bases; junction bases outside the gene matches: 7. The DNA for the CDR3 is TGCGCCAGCAGCCAAGTTAGCACAGGGGACTCACCCCTCCACTTT. Encoded protein: CASSQVSTGDSPLHF.

A few counts support this clone. The V and J genes are TRBV9 and TRBJ1-3; 8 bases are shared with TRBD1. The germline CDR1 and CDR2 sequences are SGDLS and YYNGEE. This CDR3 has 15 amino acids. Trimming removed 1 base from V and 3 bases from J; junction bases left unmatched: 3. CDR3 sequence: CASSVLQGDGNTIYF. In DNA form, the CDR3 reads TGTGCCAGCAGCGTACTACAGGGGGATGGAAACACCATATATTTT.

V usage is TRBV3-1 (or the pseudogene TRBV3-2) and J usage is TRBJ1-2; tentatively, D is TRBD1 (5 bases). Germline loops: CDR1 LGHDT, CDR2 YNNKEL (reference sequence). The germline V and J ends were trimmed by 0 bases and 2 bases, with 7 bases remaining between them. This CDR3 spans 14 amino acids. The CDR3 DNA follows: TGTGCCAGCAGCCAAGAGGGGGGGAACTATGGCTACACCTTC. This codes for CASSQEGGNYGYTF.

This clone was counted only a few times. This rearrangement joins TRBV28 to TRBJ1-1; no firm D call. V was shortened by 5 bases and J by 0 bases, with 7 bases between the two germline ends. Germline assignment: CDR1 MDHEN and CDR2 SYDVKM. The CDR3 extends over 13 amino acids. CDR3 bases: TGTGCCAGCAGTAGACGGGTGAACACTGAAGCTTTCTTT. Translation gives CASSRRVNTEAFF. The full variable domain, completed using reference TRBV28 and TRBJ1-1, is DVKVTQSSRYLVKRTGEKVFLECVQDMDHENMFWYRQDPGLGLRLIYFSYDVKMKEKGDIPEGYSVSREKKERFSLILESASTNQTSMYLCASSRRVNTEAFFGQGTRLTVV.

V and J are TRBV7-2 and TRBJ1-5; weak D call: TRBD1 (6 bases). Trimming shortened V by 3 bases and J by 0 bases, and 9 bases separated the two germline ends. CDR3 length: 15 residues. Looked up from germline, CDR1 is SGHTA and CDR2 is FQGNSA. The CDR3 is CASSFGQFSNQPQHF. The CDR3 DNA follows: TGTGCCAGCAGCTTTGGACAGTTTAGCAATCAGCCCCAGCATTTT.